Described below is a single TCR beta chain sequence and its context. Enrollment of patients from Seattle took place during active infection, with longitudinal follow-up. V was clipped by 0 bases and J by 7 bases; unmatched bases: 6. Germline CDR1 MNHNS, CDR2 SASEGT. The CDR3 has 16 amino acids. This sample is part of a study of blood T cell repertoires in COVID-19. Measured with immunoSEQ multiplex PCR; TCRdb has only the in-frame clones, and not every one. Of over 150,000 clones detected, roughly 84% appear once; the ten largest clones hold 9% to 14%. The J gene is TRBJ1-4, the V gene TRBV6-1, with 9 positions matching TRBD1. Input material: peripheral blood. The sequence was obtained from a woman aged 55-69 years with COVID-19, enrolled during active disease. CDR3 sequence reads: CASSEAGQGPGEKLFF. In DNA form, the CDR3 reads TGTGCCAGCAGTGAAGCCGGACAGGGGCCGGGTGAAAAACTGTTTTTT.